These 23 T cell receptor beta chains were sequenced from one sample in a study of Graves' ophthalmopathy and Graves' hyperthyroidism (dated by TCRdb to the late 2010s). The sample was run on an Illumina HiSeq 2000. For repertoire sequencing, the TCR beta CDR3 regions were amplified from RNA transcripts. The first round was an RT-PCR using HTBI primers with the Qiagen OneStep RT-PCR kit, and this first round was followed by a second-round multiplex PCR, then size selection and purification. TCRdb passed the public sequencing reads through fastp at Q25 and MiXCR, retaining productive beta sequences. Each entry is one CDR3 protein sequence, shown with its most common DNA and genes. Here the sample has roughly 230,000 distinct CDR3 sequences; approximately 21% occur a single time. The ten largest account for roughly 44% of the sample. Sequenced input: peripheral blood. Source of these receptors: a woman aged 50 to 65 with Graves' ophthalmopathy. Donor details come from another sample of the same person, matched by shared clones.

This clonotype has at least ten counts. The CDR3 region has the DNA TGCAGTGCTATACTAGCGGGAGGGGGTTCAGAGCAGTACTTC. Translating it yields CSAILAGGGSEQYF. The chain carries TRBV20-1 and TRBJ2-7; 13 bases align to TRBD2. This CDR3 is 14 amino acids long. Trimming at V came to 4 bases and at J to 7 bases, leaving 7 bases not matched to a gene. Germline CDR1 is DFQATT and CDR2 is SNEGSKA (reference sequence).

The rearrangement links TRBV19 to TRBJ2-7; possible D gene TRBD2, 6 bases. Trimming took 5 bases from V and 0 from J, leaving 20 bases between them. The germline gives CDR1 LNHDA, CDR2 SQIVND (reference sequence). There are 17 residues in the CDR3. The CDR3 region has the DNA TGTGCCAGTAGTGCGAGTGGGACGCGAGCGGGCTCCTACGAGCAGTACTTC. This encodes CASSASGTRAGSYEQYF.

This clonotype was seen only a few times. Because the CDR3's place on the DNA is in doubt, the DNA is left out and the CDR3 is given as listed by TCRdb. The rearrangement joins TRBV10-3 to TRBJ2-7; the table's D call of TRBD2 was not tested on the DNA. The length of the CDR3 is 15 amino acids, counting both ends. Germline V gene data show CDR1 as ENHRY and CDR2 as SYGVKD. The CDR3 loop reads CAISSSGLGPYEQYF.

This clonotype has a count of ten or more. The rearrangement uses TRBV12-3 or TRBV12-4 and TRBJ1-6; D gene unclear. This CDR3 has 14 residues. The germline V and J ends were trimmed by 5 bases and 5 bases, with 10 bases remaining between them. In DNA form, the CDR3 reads TGTGCCAGCAGTCCCCGACCAAATAATTCACCCCTCCACTTT. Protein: CASSPRPNNSPLHF.

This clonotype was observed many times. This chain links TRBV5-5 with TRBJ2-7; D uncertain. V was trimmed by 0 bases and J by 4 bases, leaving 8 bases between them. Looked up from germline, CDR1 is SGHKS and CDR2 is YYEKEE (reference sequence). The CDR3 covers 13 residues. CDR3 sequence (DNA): TGTGCCAGCAGCTTGGATTTCGAATACGAGCAGTACTTC. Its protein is CASSLDFEYEQYF.

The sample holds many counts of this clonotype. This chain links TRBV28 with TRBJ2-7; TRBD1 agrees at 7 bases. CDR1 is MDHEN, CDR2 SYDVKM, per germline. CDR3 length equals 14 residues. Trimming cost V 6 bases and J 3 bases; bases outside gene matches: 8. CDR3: CASRRGTDLYEQYF. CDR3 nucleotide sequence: TGTGCCAGCAGGAGGGGGACAGACCTCTACGAGCAGTACTTC.

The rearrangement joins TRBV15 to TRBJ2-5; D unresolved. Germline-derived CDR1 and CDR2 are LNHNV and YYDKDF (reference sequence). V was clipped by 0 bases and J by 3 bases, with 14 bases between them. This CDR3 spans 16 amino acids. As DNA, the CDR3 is TGTGCCACCAGCAGAGACCATGTGAGGCGCGAAGAGACCCAGTACTTC. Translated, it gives CATSRDHVRREETQYF.

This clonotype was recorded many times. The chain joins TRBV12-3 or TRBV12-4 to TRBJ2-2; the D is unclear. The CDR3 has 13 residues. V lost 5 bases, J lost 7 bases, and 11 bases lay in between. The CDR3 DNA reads TGTGCCAGCAGTCCCGGACCAGGCGGGGAGCTGTTTTTT. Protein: CASSPGPGGELFF.

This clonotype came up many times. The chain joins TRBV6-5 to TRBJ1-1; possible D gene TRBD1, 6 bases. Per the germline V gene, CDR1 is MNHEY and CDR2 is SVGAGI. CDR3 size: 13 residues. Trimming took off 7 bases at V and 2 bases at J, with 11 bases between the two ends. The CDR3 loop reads CASKGQRNTEAFF. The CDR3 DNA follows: TGTGCCAGCAAAGGACAGAGAAACACTGAAGCTTTCTTT.

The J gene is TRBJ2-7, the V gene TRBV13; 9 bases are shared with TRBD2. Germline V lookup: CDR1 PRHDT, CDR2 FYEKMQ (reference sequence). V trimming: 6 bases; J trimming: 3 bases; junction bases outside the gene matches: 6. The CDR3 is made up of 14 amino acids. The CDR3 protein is CASRFSGRGYEQYF. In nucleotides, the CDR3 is TGTGCCAGCAGGTTTAGCGGGAGAGGCTACGAGCAGTACTTC.

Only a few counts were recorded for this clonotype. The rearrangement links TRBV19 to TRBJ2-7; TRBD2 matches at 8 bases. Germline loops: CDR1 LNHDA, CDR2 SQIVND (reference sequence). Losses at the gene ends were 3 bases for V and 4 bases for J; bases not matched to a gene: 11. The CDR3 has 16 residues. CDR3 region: CASSILRGGLRYEQYF. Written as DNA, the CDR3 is TGTGCCAGTAGTATTCTGCGCGGGGGGCTCAGGTACGAGCAGTACTTC.

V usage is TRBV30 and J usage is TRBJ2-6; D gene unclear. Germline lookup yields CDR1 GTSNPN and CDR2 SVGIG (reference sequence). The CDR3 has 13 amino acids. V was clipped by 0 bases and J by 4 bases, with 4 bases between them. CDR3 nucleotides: TGTGCCTGGAGTGTAGACGGGGCCAACGTCCTGACTTTC. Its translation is CAWSVDGANVLTF.

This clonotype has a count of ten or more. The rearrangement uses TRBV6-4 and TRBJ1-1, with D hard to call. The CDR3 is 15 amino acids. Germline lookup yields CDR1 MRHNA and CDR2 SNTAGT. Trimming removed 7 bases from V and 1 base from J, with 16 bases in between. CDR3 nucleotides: TGTGCCAGCAATCAGGAGACTAGATCGAACACTGAAGCTTTCTTT. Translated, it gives CASNQETRSNTEAFF.

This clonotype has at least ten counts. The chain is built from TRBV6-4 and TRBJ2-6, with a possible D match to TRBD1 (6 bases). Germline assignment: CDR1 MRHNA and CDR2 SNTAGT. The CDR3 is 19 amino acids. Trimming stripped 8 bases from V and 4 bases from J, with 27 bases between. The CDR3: CASHTGTLGYATGANVLTF. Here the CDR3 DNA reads TGTGCCAGCCACACCGGGACACTAGGTTATGCGACGGGGGCCAACGTCCTGACTTTC.

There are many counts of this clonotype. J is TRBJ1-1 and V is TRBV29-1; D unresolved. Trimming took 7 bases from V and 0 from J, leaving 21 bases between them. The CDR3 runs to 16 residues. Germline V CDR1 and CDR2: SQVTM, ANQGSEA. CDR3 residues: CSASTFLRLMNTEAFF. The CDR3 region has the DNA TGCAGCGCTTCAACCTTCCTAAGACTGATGAACACTGAAGCTTTCTTT. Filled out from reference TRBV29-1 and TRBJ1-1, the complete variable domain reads SAVISQKPSRDICQRGTSLTIQCQVDSQVTMMFWYRQQPGQSLTLIATANQGSEATYESGFVIDKFPISRPNLTFSTLTVSNMSPEDSSIYLCSASTFLRLMNTEAFFGQGTRLTVV.

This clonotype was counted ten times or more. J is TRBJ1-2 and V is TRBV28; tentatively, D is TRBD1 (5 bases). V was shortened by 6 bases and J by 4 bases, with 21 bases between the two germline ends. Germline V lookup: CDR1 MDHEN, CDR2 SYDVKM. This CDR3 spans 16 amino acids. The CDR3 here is CASRRFGDQGPYGYTF. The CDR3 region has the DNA TGTGCCAGCAGGCGTTTTGGTGATCAGGGTCCCTATGGCTACACCTTC.

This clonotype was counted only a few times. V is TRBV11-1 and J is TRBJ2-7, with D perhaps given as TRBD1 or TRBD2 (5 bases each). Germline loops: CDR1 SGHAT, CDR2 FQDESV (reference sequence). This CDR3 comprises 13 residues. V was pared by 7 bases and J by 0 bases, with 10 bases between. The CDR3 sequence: CASNPGSSYEQYF. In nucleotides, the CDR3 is TGTGCCAGCAATCCAGGGAGCTCCTACGAGCAGTACTTC. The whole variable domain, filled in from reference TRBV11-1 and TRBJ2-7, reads EAEVAQSPRYKITEKSQAVAFWCDPISGHATLYWYRQILGQGPELLVQFQDESVVDDSQLPKDRFSAERLKGVDSTLKIQPAELGDSAMYLCASNPGSSYEQYFGPGTRLTVT.

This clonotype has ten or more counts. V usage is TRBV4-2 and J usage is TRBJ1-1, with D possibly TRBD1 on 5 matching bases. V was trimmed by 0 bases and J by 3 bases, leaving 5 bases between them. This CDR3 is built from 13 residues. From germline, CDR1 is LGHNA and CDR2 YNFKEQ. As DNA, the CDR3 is TGTGCCAGCAGCCAAGACAGGGACACTGAAGCTTTCTTT. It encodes CASSQDRDTEAFF.

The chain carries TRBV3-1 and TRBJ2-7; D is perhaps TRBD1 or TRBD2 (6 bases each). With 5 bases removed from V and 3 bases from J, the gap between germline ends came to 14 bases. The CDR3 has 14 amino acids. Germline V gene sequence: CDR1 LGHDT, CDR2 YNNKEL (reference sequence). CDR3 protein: CASSIGGTLYEQYF. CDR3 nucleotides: TGTGCCAGCAGCATCGGCGGGACACTCTACGAGCAGTACTTC.

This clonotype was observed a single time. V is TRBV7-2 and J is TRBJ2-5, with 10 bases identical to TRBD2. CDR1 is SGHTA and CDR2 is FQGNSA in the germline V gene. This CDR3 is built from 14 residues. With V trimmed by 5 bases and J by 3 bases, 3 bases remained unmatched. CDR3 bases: TGTGCCAGCAGCCATGGACTAGCGGAAGAGACCCAGTACTTC. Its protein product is CASSHGLAEETQYF.

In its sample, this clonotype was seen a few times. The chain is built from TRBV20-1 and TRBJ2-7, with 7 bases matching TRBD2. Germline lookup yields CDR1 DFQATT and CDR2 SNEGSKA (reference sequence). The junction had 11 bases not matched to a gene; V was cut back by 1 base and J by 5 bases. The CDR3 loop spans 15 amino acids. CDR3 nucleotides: TGCAGTGCTAGAGGTTTAACTAGCGCCAGCAACGAGCAGTACTTC. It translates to CSARGLTSASNEQYF.

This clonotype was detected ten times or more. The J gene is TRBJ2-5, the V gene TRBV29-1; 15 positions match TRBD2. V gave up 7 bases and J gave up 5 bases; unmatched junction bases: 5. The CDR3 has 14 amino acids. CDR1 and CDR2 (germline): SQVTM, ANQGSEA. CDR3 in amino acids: CSAGLAGGYETQYF. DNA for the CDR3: TGCAGCGCAGGACTAGCGGGAGGGTATGAGACCCAGTACTTC.

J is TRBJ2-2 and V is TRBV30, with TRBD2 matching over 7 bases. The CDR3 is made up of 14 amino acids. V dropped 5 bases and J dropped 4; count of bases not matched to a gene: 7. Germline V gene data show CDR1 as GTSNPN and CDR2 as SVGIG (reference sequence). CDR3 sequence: CAWAAGVGTGELFF. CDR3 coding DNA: TGTGCCTGGGCGGCGGGGGTCGGCACCGGGGAGCTGTTTTTT.